The 32 T cell receptor beta chains in this list originate from one sample, sequenced in a study of T cell responses to AZD1222 COVID-19 vaccine. Sequencing was performed with immunoSEQ multiplex PCR; in TCRdb, only in-frame clones are kept and a portion is missing. The table lists approximately 120,000 clones, 91% of them singletons. Sequenced here: peripheral blood, sampled on day 0 of AZD1222 vaccination. The receptors shown here come from an adult in good health.

V gene TRBV7-6 combines with J gene TRBJ1-6; tentatively, D is TRBD1 (6 bases). The CDR3 has 17 residues. Looked up from germline, CDR1 is SGHVS and CDR2 is FNYEAQ. V dropped 0 bases and J dropped 7 bases, with 16 bases sitting between them. The CDR3 DNA reads as TGTGCCAGCAGCTTAGCGCCCCGGACAGCAACAAATTCACCCCTCCACTTT. Amino acid sequence: CASSLAPRTATNSPLHF.

This chain joins TRBV30 and TRBJ2-7, with 8 bases fitting TRBD2. The germline V gene has CDR1 GTSNPN and CDR2 SVGIG (reference sequence). CDR3 size: 16 residues. V gave up 0 bases and J gave up 0 bases; unmatched junction bases: 7. CDR3 in DNA: TGTGCCTGGAGTGTCCCCCGGGGGGGGGTCTCCTACGAGCAGTACTTC. Translated: CAWSVPRGGVSYEQYF.

The chain carries TRBV27 and TRBJ1-2; the match to TRBD1 covers 7 bases. There are 14 residues in the CDR3. CDR1 and CDR2 from the germline V gene are MNHEY and SMNVEV (reference sequence). Trimming took 7 bases from V and 0 from J; bases not matched to a gene: 5. The CDR3 reads CASTKQGTNYGYTF. In DNA, the CDR3 is TGTGCCAGCACCAAACAGGGGACTAACTATGGCTACACCTTC.

V usage is TRBV5-1 and J usage is TRBJ2-1; 9 bases are a match to TRBD1. V lost 3 bases and J lost 7; bases outside the gene matches: 14. The V gene's germline CDR1 is SGHRS and CDR2 YFSETQ. The CDR3 extends over 17 amino acids. The CDR3 protein is CASSSLSGTGLWNEQFF. CDR3 nucleotides: TGCGCCAGCAGCTCCCTATCCGGGACAGGGCTTTGGAATGAGCAGTTCTTC.

The chain recombines TRBV7-2 with TRBJ2-7; TRBD2 might be the D (5 bases). This CDR3 is built from 15 residues. The germline V and J ends were trimmed by 1 base and 6 bases, with 16 bases remaining between them. The germline CDR1 and CDR2 sequences are SGHTA and FQGNSA. CDR3 nucleotide sequence: TGTGCCAGCAGCTTAGAATCTGAGACTACCCTCGAGCAGTACTTC. Translating it yields CASSLESETTLEQYF.

The chain carries TRBV7-6 and TRBJ2-3; possibly TRBD2 for D (5 bases). Trimming removed 0 bases at V and 2 bases at J, with 15 bases between. This CDR3 is built from 17 residues. Germline CDR1 and CDR2: SGHVS and FNYEAQ. This chain's CDR3 is CASSLAGVRRSTDTQYF. CDR3 sequence (DNA): TGTGCCAGCAGCTTAGCGGGAGTAAGACGGTCCACAGATACGCAGTATTTT.

V is TRBV28 and J is TRBJ1-2, with no clear D. Deletions cut 6 bases from V and 6 bases from J, with 20 bases between. The CDR3 has 15 amino acids. The germline V gene encodes CDR1 MDHEN and CDR2 SYDVKM. The chain's CDR3 is CASRATGPPQNGYTF. The CDR3 DNA reads as TGTGCCAGCAGAGCTACTGGACCCCCGCAAAATGGCTACACCTTC.

The chain links TRBV4-1 to TRBJ1-4; D is unclear. The CDR3 is 14 amino acids. The ends were cut back, 0 bases at V and 8 bases at J, with 10 bases in the middle. Germline V gives CDR1 MGHRA, CDR2 YSYEKL. The chain's CDR3 is CASSQESAEEKLFF. The DNA of the CDR3 is TGCGCCAGCAGCCAAGAGTCAGCGGAGGAAAAACTGTTTTTT.

About this clone: In the same sample, other DNA sequences code for this CDR3. The rearrangement uses TRBV27 and TRBJ1-5; D ambiguous. The CDR3 sequence is 13 residues long. The V gene's germline CDR1 is MNHEY and CDR2 SMNVEV (reference sequence). The V gene lost 0 bases and the J gene lost 1 base, with 1 base spanning the gap. The CDR3 spells CASSLSSNQPQHF. CDR3 in DNA: TGTGCCAGCAGTTTATCGAGCAATCAGCCCCAGCATTTT.

The genes are TRBV3-1 (or the pseudogene TRBV3-2) and TRBJ2-7, with 8 bases that match TRBD2. This CDR3 contains 14 residues. Germline V gene data show CDR1 as LGHDT and CDR2 as YNNKEL (reference sequence). V was pared by 1 base and J by 7 bases, with 6 bases of the junction left unmatched. The CDR3 region has the DNA TGTGCCAGCAGCCAAGGGGCGGGGGGATCTGAGCAGTACTTC. This codes for CASSQGAGGSEQYF.

The chain couples TRBV13 to TRBJ1-3, with 10 positions matching TRBD1. The CDR3 loop spans 17 amino acids. V lost 6 bases and J lost 0; bases outside the gene matches: 8. Germline loops: CDR1 PRHDT, CDR2 FYEKMQ (reference sequence). CDR3 nucleotide sequence: TGTGCCAGCAGTTACAGGACAGGGGGATACTCTGGAAACACCATATATTTT. Translated, it gives CASSYRTGGYSGNTIYF. The complete variable domain, with remaining parts taken from reference TRBV13 and TRBJ1-3, reads AAGVIQSPRHLIKEKRETATLKCYPIPRHDTVYWYQQGPGQDPQFLISFYEKMQSDKGSIPDRFSAQQFSDYHSELNMSSLELGDSALYFCASSYRTGGYSGNTIYFGEGSWLTVV.

This clone was counted once. V is TRBV4-1 and J is TRBJ2-1, with 8 bases lining up with TRBD2. This CDR3 comprises 14 residues. CDR1 is MGHRA, CDR2 YSYEKL, per germline. V was clipped by 4 bases and J by 5 bases; unmatched bases: 4. Written as DNA, the CDR3 is TGCGCCAGCAGCCTCGTAGCGGGGCACAATGAGCAGTTCTTC. Protein product: CASSLVAGHNEQFF.

The count of this clone is one. CDR3 nucleotides: TGTGCCAGCAGCAAGGGGGCTGGAGGAAACACCATATATTTT. Its translation is CASSKGAGGNTIYF. The chain combines TRBV5-8 with TRBJ1-3, with 7 nucleotides matching TRBD1. The trim removed 4 bases at V and 4 bases at J, leaving 5 bases unmatched. There are 14 residues in the CDR3. CDR1 and CDR2 (germline): SGHTS, YDEGEE.

This chain uses TRBV6-1 with TRBJ2-1; 7 positions match TRBD1. CDR3 size: 16 residues. The ends lost 1 base at V and 8 bases at J; junction bases unmatched: 11. Germline V gene sequence: CDR1 MNHNS, CDR2 SASEGT. CDR3 nucleotide sequence: TGTGCCAGCAGTGAAGTTTCGGGGACAGAGGGCGATGAGCAGTTCTTC. Translation gives CASSEVSGTEGDEQFF.

The CDR3 loop reads CASSQDLGQYGTQYF. CDR3 bases: TGCGCCAGCAGCCAAGATTTAGGACAGTACGGGACCCAGTACTTC. The genes are TRBV4-3 and TRBJ2-5; maybe TRBD1 (6 bases). Between the trimmed V and J ends, which lost 0 bases and 7 bases, there was a span of 15 bases. This CDR3 contains 15 residues. The germline gives CDR1 LGHNA, CDR2 YSLEER.

The rearrangement links TRBV2 to TRBJ1-1; tentative D call: TRBD1 (6 bases). V dropped 1 base and J dropped 1 base, with 7 bases sitting between them. CDR3 length equals 14 residues. Germline CDR1 SNHLY, CDR2 FYNNEI. The CDR3 reads CASSEVRGNTEAFF. CDR3 sequence (DNA): TGTGCCAGCAGTGAAGTCAGGGGGAACACTGAAGCTTTCTTT.

The chain is built from TRBV5-1 and TRBJ1-1, with 9 bases lining up with TRBD1. The CDR3 has 15 residues. With 4 bases clipped from V and 3 bases from J, the junction kept 7 bases outside the gene matches. Germline V gene lookup returns CDR1 SGHRS and CDR2 YFSETQ. CDR3 amino acids: CASSTRTGVDTEAFF. Written as DNA, the CDR3 is TGCGCCAGCAGCACCCGGACAGGGGTGGACACTGAAGCTTTCTTT.

Comment on this clone: Compared with germline, one end of the junction differs, possibly owing to a read error. The rearrangement links TRBV9 to TRBJ1-1, with D maybe TRBD1 (5 bases). CDR3 length: 13 amino acids. Germline CDR1 and CDR2: SGDLS and YYNGEE. The CDR3 sequence is CASSVALDTEAFF. The CDR3 DNA follows: TGTGCCAGCAGCGTAGCTTTGGACACCGAAGCTTTCTTT.

This chain connects TRBV6-5 to TRBJ2-5, with D perhaps TRBD1 (6 bases). The length of the CDR3 is 14 residues. Deletions cut 5 bases from V and 5 bases from J, with 15 bases between. The germline V gene encodes CDR1 MNHEY and CDR2 SVGAGI. This CDR3 reads CASSRDKVVETQYF. The CDR3 DNA reads TGTGCCAGCAGTCGGGACAAGGTGGTGGAGACCCAGTACTTC.

CDR3 loop: CASSDRQGGRLEAFF. DNA for the CDR3: TGTGCCAGCAGTGACAGACAGGGGGGACGCCTGGAAGCTTTCTTT. The rearrangement uses TRBV6-2 or TRBV6-3 and TRBJ1-1; 9 nucleotides match TRBD1. The V gene end was trimmed by 5 bases and the J gene end by 8 bases; junction bases not matched to a gene: 12. The length of the CDR3 is 15 residues. Germline values: CDR1 MNHEY, CDR2 SVGEGT.

J is TRBJ1-2 and V is TRBV27; D uncertain. This CDR3 spans 13 amino acids. Trimming took off 7 bases at V and 3 bases at J, with 12 bases between the two ends. Germline CDR1 and CDR2: MNHEY and SMNVEV (reference sequence). The DNA for the CDR3 is TGTGCCAGCAAAGGGCAGCGGTACTATGGCTACACCTTC. Translated, it gives CASKGQRYYGYTF.

The chain has TRBV28 and TRBJ1-6, with a tentative D call TRBD1 (5 bases). The germline gives CDR1 MDHEN, CDR2 SYDVKM. The CDR3 has 17 amino acids. With 5 bases removed from V and 3 bases from J, the gap between germline ends came to 17 bases. The CDR3 coding sequence is TGTGCCAGCAGTCCCCCATGGGGCCGCGGCTATAATTCACCCCTCCACTTT. Translation: CASSPPWGRGYNSPLHF.

This clone was seen only a few times. This chain links TRBV6-2 or TRBV6-3 with TRBJ1-4, with TRBD1 matching 8 bases. The ends lost 5 bases at V and 5 bases at J; junction bases unmatched: 7. The CDR3 covers 15 residues. Germline-derived CDR1 and CDR2 are MNHEY and SVGEGT. CDR3 sequence (DNA): TGTGCCAGCAGTCCGCAGGACAGGGCGAATGAAAAACTGTTTTTT. It codes for CASSPQDRANEKLFF.

The chain carries TRBV4-3 and TRBJ2-6; unclear D gene. The germline gives CDR1 LGHNA, CDR2 YSLEER. Deletions cut 0 bases from V and 3 bases from J, with 9 bases between. The CDR3 extends over 16 amino acids. The CDR3 is CASSQDRWIGANVLTF. CDR3 in DNA: TGCGCCAGCAGCCAAGATCGTTGGATTGGGGCCAACGTCCTGACTTTC.

CDR3 region: CASSPTPFGAVNTEAFF. The CDR3 nucleotides are TGTGCCAGCTCACCAACCCCTTTTGGGGCAGTGAACACTGAAGCTTTCTTT. This chain links TRBV18 with TRBJ1-1; D possibly corresponds to TRBD1 (5 bases). Germline V lookup: CDR1 KGHSH, CDR2 LQKENI. The CDR3 sequence is 17 residues long. V shed 2 bases and J shed 0 bases, with 16 bases lying between them.

The V gene is TRBV12-3 or TRBV12-4, the J gene TRBJ1-2; 9 bases are shared with TRBD1. The CDR3 spans 13 residues. V gave up 8 bases and J gave up 4 bases; unmatched junction bases: 5. The CDR3 DNA sequence: TGTGCCAGCGATACAGGGGGCGGCTATGGCTACACCTTC. This sequence encodes CASDTGGGYGYTF.

CDR3 loop: CASGLGRDRVPDTQYF. CDR3 in DNA: TGTGCTAGTGGTTTGGGTCGGGACAGGGTCCCAGATACGCAGTATTTT. The V gene is TRBV12-5, the J gene TRBJ2-3, with 9 bases lining up with TRBD1. Germline CDR1 LGHNT, CDR2 FRNRAP. Trimming cost V 1 base and J 4 bases; bases outside gene matches: 6. The CDR3 is 16 amino acids.

This sequence joins TRBV2 and TRBJ2-5; TRBD2 matches at 10 bases. Germline lookup yields CDR1 SNHLY and CDR2 FYNNEI. There are 14 residues in the CDR3. Trimming at V came to 2 bases and at J to 3 bases, leaving 0 bases not matched to a gene. The DNA for the CDR3 is TGTGCCAGCAGTGAAACTAGCGGGGAAGAGACCCAGTACTTC. Protein: CASSETSGEETQYF.

This chain joins TRBV7-9 and TRBJ1-4, with 7 bases fitting TRBD1. CDR1 is SEHNR, CDR2 FQNEAQ, per germline (reference sequence). Germline trimming cut 4 bases from V and 3 bases from J; bases unmatched to any gene: 17. The CDR3 is 19 residues long. The CDR3 protein is CASSSKSFRGPRANEKLFF. CDR3 DNA sequence: TGTGCCAGCAGCTCTAAGAGTTTTAGGGGGCCGAGGGCTAATGAAAAACTGTTTTTT. The whole variable domain, remainder taken from reference TRBV7-9 and TRBJ1-4, is DTGVSQNPRHKITKRGQNVTFRCDPISEHNRLYWYRQTLGQGPEFLTYFQNEAQLEKSRLLSDRFSAERPKGSFSTLEIQRTEQGDSAMYLCASSSKSFRGPRANEKLFFGSGTQLSVL.

The V gene is TRBV27, the J gene TRBJ1-2; TRBD1 matches at 8 bases. The V gene's germline CDR1 is MNHEY and CDR2 SMNVEV (reference sequence). The CDR3 extends over 11 amino acids. J gave up 7 bases and V 8 bases, and 3 bases lay outside the gene matches. Here the CDR3 DNA reads TGTGCCAGCGCAGGGGGCTTTGGCTACACCTTC. It specifies CASAGGFGYTF.

This chain connects TRBV14 to TRBJ2-7, with D possibly TRBD1 on 6 matching bases. Germline V CDR1 and CDR2: SGHDN, FVKESK. With 5 bases removed from V and 2 bases from J, the gap between germline ends came to 13 bases. This CDR3 is 14 amino acids long. The CDR3 DNA sequence: TGTGCCAGCAGCGTATCCCCAGGGGCCTACGAGCAGTACTTC. Translated: CASSVSPGAYEQYF.

Comments on this clone: Compared with germline, one end of the junction differs, possibly owing to a read error. The rearrangement uses TRBV7-2 and TRBJ2-1; 8 bases align to TRBD2. The CDR3 is made up of 15 amino acids. Looked up from germline, CDR1 is SGHTA and CDR2 is FQGNSA. CDR3 sequence reads: CASSLAPGGQYEQFF. CDR3 DNA: TGTGCCAGCAGCCTAGCTCCGGGGGGGCAGTATGAGCAGTTCTTC. The full variable domain, in which reference TRBV7-2 and TRBJ2-1 provide the parts outside the CDR3, is GAGVSQSPSNKVTEKGKDVELRCDPISGHTALYWYRQSLGQGLEFLIYFQGNSAPDKSGLPSDRFSAERTGGSVSTLTIQRTQQEDSAVYLCASSLAPGGQYEQFFGPGTRLTVL.